The 4 T cell receptor beta chains below all came from one sample that was sequenced in a study of T cells expressing NK-cell markers. For each CDR3 protein, TCRdb gives one entry from its re-call of the 5' RACE reads, without DNA. The sample table includes 300,000 to 450,000 distinct CDR3 sequences. The sample comprised blood T cells: a sorted CD56 or NKG2C T cell subset, CD4+ or CD8+ T cells, or bulk PBMC T cells (not recorded which). The source of these receptors is a man aged 18 to 69 in good health.

The chain uses TRBV18 and TRBJ1-1. Germline values: CDR1 KGHSH, CDR2 LQKENI. The CDR3 covers 16 residues. CDR3 residues: CASSRAQGGLDTEAFF.

This rearrangement joins TRBV9 to TRBJ2-1; lacking DNA, the TRBD1 call made by TCRdb goes unchecked. This CDR3 region has 15 residues. Germline V gene data show CDR1 as SGDLS and CDR2 as YYNGEE. CDR3 amino acids: CASSSGSVNRNEQFF.

V gene TRBV18 combines with J gene TRBJ1-1; TCRdb calls TRBD1, which cannot be checked without DNA. The CDR3 sequence is 14 residues long. Germline V lookup: CDR1 KGHSH, CDR2 LQKENI. CDR3 sequence: CASSQTGEGTEAFF.

Here the CDR3 reads CSAGRFQGTDTQYF. The V gene is TRBV29-1, the J gene TRBJ2-3; absent DNA, TCRdb's TRBD1 call cannot be checked. Germline V CDR1 and CDR2: SQVTM, ANQGSEA. The CDR3 spans 14 residues.